This TCR beta chain was sequenced in a study of CD8+ T cells in alopecia areata. Sequencing templates came from extracted RNA that was reverse transcribed into cDNA. This table comes from immunoSEQ multiplex PCR, and its TCRdb copy is limited to in-frame clones, with some not included. In the table there are some 120,000 clones, roughly 55% of which are singletons. This sample's treatment: oral pan-JAK inhibitor, 5-10 mg twice daily. This clone appeared a few times. The receptor comes from a human donor with alopecia areata. The specimen comprised CD4+ T cells sorted from blood, sampled at week 4, from a patient treated with tofacitinib.

CDR3: CASRQATPGTQYF. The CDR3, as DNA: TGTGCCAGCAGGCAGGCCACCCCGGGTACGCAGTATTTT. V usage is TRBV2 and J usage is TRBJ2-3; the D is unclear. Trimming took 6 bases from V and 8 from J, leaving 15 bases between them. The germline CDR1 and CDR2 sequences are SNHLY and FYNNEI. This CDR3 has 13 amino acids.